Following are 4 T cell receptor beta chains from one sample sequenced in a study of T cells in Graves' hyperthyroidism and ophthalmopathy. Template material for amplifying TCR beta CDR3 regions consisted of RNA transcripts. During a first-round RT-PCR of the TCR CDR3, the HTBI primer set was used. MiXCR, run by TCRdb on the multiplex PCR reads, gives a single entry per CDR3 protein. The sample consists of around 36,000 distinct CDR3 sequences, around 56% of them appearing once. Material: blood. The receptor source for this set is a man aged 40-50 years with Graves' ophthalmopathy.

The gene calls are TRBV20-1 and TRBJ2-7, with D tentatively TRBD2 (6 bases). The CDR3 has 14 amino acids. CDR1 DFQATT and CDR2 SNEGSKA come from the germline V gene (reference sequence). The V gene lost 1 base and the J gene lost 2 bases, with 12 bases spanning the gap. The CDR3 DNA follows: TGCAGTGCTAGAGGGGGAGGTGCACCCTACGAGCAGTACTTC. Encoded protein: CSARGGGAPYEQYF.

This clonotype was found many times. A much larger clone differs from this one at a single base, so this may be a read error. J is TRBJ1-2 and V is TRBV12-3 or TRBV12-4; 7 positions match TRBD1. The CDR3 loop spans 13 amino acids. V was clipped by 5 bases and J by 7 bases; unmatched bases: 7. The CDR3 DNA sequence: TGTGCCAGCAGTGCTGACAGGGTATGTGGCTACACCTTC. As protein: CASSADRVCGYTF.

This clonotype was counted a few times. The chain recombines TRBV29-1 with TRBJ1-3; tentative D call: TRBD1 (5 bases). V shed 4 bases and J shed 0 bases, with 13 bases lying between them. Germline CDR1 and CDR2: SQVTM and ANQGSEA. The CDR3 has 15 residues. The CDR3 spells CSVGPGTSSGNTIYF. The CDR3 DNA is TGCAGCGTTGGTCCCGGGACTAGCTCTGGAAACACCATATATTTT.

The sample holds many counts of this clonotype. A clone one base away is much larger, so this may be a read error. The CDR3 DNA follows: TGTGCCAGTAGTTCGTGGGCGAACAGGGGGAGCTCTGGGGCCAACGTCCTGGCTTTC. Its translation: CASSSWANRGSSGANVLAF. This chain links TRBV19 with TRBJ2-6, with 8 bases matching TRBD1. The length of the CDR3 is 19 residues. Germline CDR1 reads LNHDA; CDR2 reads SQIVND (reference sequence).